This entry lists 26 T cell receptor beta chains sequenced from one sample in a study of T cells in women clearing cervical HPV infection. This table comes from immunoSEQ multiplex PCR, and its TCRdb copy is limited to in-frame clones, with some not included. The data include tens of thousands of clones; the top ten clones carry 10% to 15%. What was sequenced was blood buffy coat. These receptors were collected from a woman between 18 and 70 years old with a cervical HPV16 infection that either progressed to CIN3+ or cleared (not recorded which).

Concerning this clone itself: The read ends 3 residues early relative to the CDR3; the germline J gene fills the gap. This chain connects TRBV29-1 to TRBJ1-1; TRBD1 matches at 7 bases. CDR1 is SQVTM, CDR2 ANQGSEA, per germline. There are 11 residues in the CDR3. Partial CDR3 DNA: TGCAGCGTTGGGGAGAGGGGGCAA. It translates to CSVGERGQ. The whole CDR3 protein reads CSVGERGQAFF.

Concerning this clone itself: From the germline J gene comes the end of the CDR3, since the read stops 3 residues before it. This chain connects TRBV18 to TRBJ1-1; 7 bases are a match to TRBD1. V dropped 0 bases and J dropped 0; count of bases not matched to a gene: 1. The CDR3 contains 15 residues. Germline CDR1 and CDR2: KGHSH and LQKENI. The CDR3 is CASSPPQGLNTEAFF. The DNA read from the CDR3 is TGTGCCAGCTCACCACCACAGGGGCTGAACACTGAA.

With respect to this clone: The read terminates 3 residues ahead of where the CDR3 ends, so the germline J gene completes it. The chain is built from TRBV30 and TRBJ1-5; D is unresolved. Trimming left V 1 base short and J 0 bases short, with 7 bases between. The V gene's germline CDR1 is GTSNPN and CDR2 SVGIG (reference sequence). CDR3 length: 14 amino acids. This CDR3 is CAWSEGHSNQPQHF. The covered CDR3 bases are TGTGCCTGGAGTGAGGGCCATAGCAATCAGCCC.

Points on this clone: The read terminates 3 residues before the CDR3 end, so the remaining end is supplied by the germline J gene. The chain is built from TRBV27 and TRBJ2-2; 14 bases line up with TRBD2. From germline, CDR1 is MNHEY and CDR2 SMNVEV (reference sequence). The CDR3 is made up of 15 amino acids. Trimming cost V 9 bases and J 6 bases; bases outside gene matches: 6. CDR3: CARSPGLAGAGELFF. The sequenced CDR3 bases are TGTGCCAGATCTCCGGGACTAGCGGGAGCCGGGGAG.

A note on this clone: The read terminates 3 residues before the CDR3 end, so the remaining end is supplied by the germline J gene. The rearrangement joins TRBV19 to TRBJ1-1; D is possibly TRBD1 (5 bases). Trimming removed 5 bases at V and 5 bases at J, with 24 bases between. Germline V gene lookup returns CDR1 LNHDA and CDR2 SQIVND (reference sequence). The CDR3 loop spans 17 amino acids. The CDR3 bases that were read are TGTGCCAGTAGTCCTTCAACAGGACTGGCCCGGGGGACTGAA. This translates into CASSPSTGLARGTE. The entire CDR3 protein reads CASSPSTGLARGTEAFF.

On this clone: With the read ending 3 residues before the CDR3 end, the germline J gene is used to fill in that end. The chain recombines TRBV28 with TRBJ1-1; TRBD1 might be the D (6 bases). The V gene lost 6 bases and the J gene lost 7 bases, with 9 bases spanning the gap. The CDR3 has 11 amino acids. In germline, CDR1 is MDHEN, CDR2 SYDVKM. The CDR3 is CASRTGDEAFF. The CDR3 bases that were read are TGTGCCAGCAGGACAGGTGATGAA. The entire variable domain, with the rest obtained from reference TRBV28 and TRBJ1-1, is as follows: DVKVTQSSRYLVKRTGEKVFLECVQDMDHENMFWYRQDPGLGLRLIYFSYDVKMKEKGDIPEGYSVSREKKERFSLILESASTNQTSMYLCASRTGDEAFFGQGTRLTVV.

As concerns this clone: The read comes to an end 3 residues before the CDR3 does, leaving the germline J gene to fill in the end. The chain links TRBV5-1 to TRBJ1-6; tentatively, D is TRBD1 (5 bases). This CDR3 comprises 17 residues. CDR1 and CDR2 from the germline V gene are SGHRS and YFSETQ. Trimming took 4 bases from V and 0 from J, leaving 14 bases between them. The CDR3 protein is CASSPTRGSSYNSPLHF. The CDR3 bases that were read are TGCGCCAGCAGCCCGACCCGGGGGAGCTCCTATAATTCACCC.

Worth noting for this clone: The CDR3 is cut off 3 residues early in the read; its end comes from the germline J gene. The chain joins TRBV18 to TRBJ1-2; 8 positions agree with TRBD1. The CDR3 sequence is 16 residues long. Germline CDR1 KGHSH, CDR2 LQKENI. CDR3 DNA (partial): TGTGCCAGCTCACCACGAGGACAGGGATACTACAATGAC. It codes for CASSPRGQGYYND. The entire CDR3 protein reads CASSPRGQGYYNDYTF.

For this clone: The CDR3 end lies 3 residues beyond the end of the read and is filled in from the germline J gene. The V gene is TRBV10-2, the J gene TRBJ1-4; D is possibly TRBD1 (6 bases). CDR1 and CDR2 from the germline V gene are WSHSY and SAAADI. V was shortened by 6 bases and J by 0 bases, with 20 bases between the two germline ends. The CDR3 runs to 18 residues. The part of the CDR3 DNA that was read is TGCGCCAGCAGAGCTGGGGCAGGGGCCTCTGCAACTAATGAAAAA. It is translated as CASRAGAGASATNEK. The full CDR3 is CASRAGAGASATNEKLFF.

Comment on this clone: The observed sequence ends 3 residues before the CDR3 terminus, with the missing tail filled in from the germline J gene. This specimen includes other DNA sequences encoding the same CDR3. The V call is TRBV20-1, the J call TRBJ2-1; 11 bases agree with TRBD2. Looked up from germline, CDR1 is DFQATT and CDR2 is SNEGSKA (reference sequence). Losses at the gene ends were 3 bases for V and 4 bases for J; bases not matched to a gene: 5. This CDR3 is built from 15 residues. This CDR3 reads CSASKPSGGYNEQFF. CDR3 bases read: TGCAGTGCTAGTAAGCCTAGCGGGGGGTACAATGAG.

Worth noting for this clone: Read data end 3 residues before the CDR3 end; the end is taken from the germline J gene. This chain connects TRBV7-8 to TRBJ2-3; D unclear. CDR3 length: 15 amino acids. Germline V lookup: CDR1 SGHVS, CDR2 FQNEAQ. V was pared by 1 base and J by 4 bases, with 12 bases between. The CDR3 loop reads CASSLEYLSADTQYF. The CDR3 DNA, read in part, is TGTGCCAGCAGCTTAGAGTATCTATCGGCAGATACG.

Note on this clone: Read data end 3 residues before the CDR3 end; the end is taken from the germline J gene. The rearrangement links TRBV7-9 to TRBJ2-5; a weak D match, TRBD1 (6 bases). V was pared by 6 bases and J by 4 bases, with 18 bases between. The CDR3 contains 15 residues. Germline V lookup: CDR1 SEHNR, CDR2 FQNEAQ (reference sequence). The CDR3 reads CASSPPPGEGETQYF. The covered CDR3 bases are TGTGCCAGCAGTCCTCCCCCAGGGGAAGGAGAGACC.

This clone ranks as medium-sized in terms of frequency. The CDR3 is CASSTSSGRGIQNQPQHF. Partial CDR3 DNA: TGTGCCAGTAGTACCTCATCGGGGAGGGGGATACAAAATCAGCCC. V and J are TRBV19 and TRBJ1-5; possible D gene TRBD1, 6 bases. The read terminates 3 residues ahead of where the CDR3 ends, so the germline J gene completes it. V gave up 4 bases and J gave up 4 bases, with 23 bases separating them. This CDR3 spans 18 amino acids. Germline assignment: CDR1 LNHDA and CDR2 SQIVND (reference sequence).

As concerns this clone: Read sequence stops 3 residues before the CDR3 end, and the germline J gene provides the missing end. The V gene is TRBV7-3, the J gene TRBJ2-5, with D uncertain. Germline CDR1 and CDR2: SGHTA and FQGTGA. V was cut by 1 base and J by 5 bases, with 14 bases left in between. The CDR3 is made up of 15 amino acids. The CDR3 bases that were read are TGTGCCAGCAGCTTAATTGTTCGGTCCGGGGAGACC. Translating it yields CASSLIVRSGET. In full, the CDR3 reads CASSLIVRSGETQYF.

About this clone: The sequenced fragment ends 3 residues before the CDR3 boundary, so the rest is inferred from the germline J gene. The rearrangement links TRBV16 to TRBJ2-2; 7 nucleotides line up with TRBD1. Germline CDR1 is KGHSY and CDR2 is FQNENV. The CDR3 sequence is 17 residues long. The CDR3 loop is CASSQWDKGAGNEKLFF. The part of the CDR3 DNA that was read is TGTGCCAGCAGCCAATGGGATAAGGGGGCCGGTAATGAAAAG.

Of note for this clone: The read stops 3 residues short of the end of the CDR3; the missing end is completed from the germline J gene. The chain is built from TRBV30 and TRBJ1-2; 7 bases agree with TRBD1. The CDR3 sequence is 12 residues long. Germline CDR1 GTSNPN, CDR2 SVGIG (reference sequence). Here the CDR3 reads CAWSYNRGDYTF. CDR3 DNA (partial): TGTGCCTGGAGTTACAACAGGGGTGAC.

As to this clone: The read halts 3 residues ahead of the CDR3 end, with the missing end drawn from the germline J gene. This rearrangement joins TRBV20-1 to TRBJ1-2, with D perhaps matching TRBD1 (6 bases). V lost 3 bases to trimming and J lost 6 bases, with 11 bases between them. Germline CDR1 and CDR2: DFQATT and SNEGSKA (reference sequence). The CDR3 sequence is 12 residues long. CDR3 region: CSASTGSNGYTF. The DNA read from the CDR3 is TGCAGTGCTAGTACAGGGTCGAATGGC.

Details on this clone: The read comes to an end 3 residues before the CDR3 does, leaving the germline J gene to fill in the end. J is TRBJ1-1 and V is TRBV20-1; TRBD1 agrees at 12 bases. This CDR3 has 16 amino acids. CDR1 DFQATT and CDR2 SNEGSKA come from the germline V gene (reference sequence). The V segment lost 3 bases and the J segment 1 base; nucleotides outside the gene matches: 6. CDR3 sequence: CSARAGQGAQNTEAFF. The covered CDR3 bases are TGCAGTGCTAGGGCGGGACAGGGGGCCCAGAACACTGAA.

As regards this clone: The CDR3 end lies 3 residues beyond the end of the read and is filled in from the germline J gene. The chain recombines TRBV5-1 with TRBJ1-6; D possibly corresponds to TRBD1 (6 bases). Trimming pared 1 base from V and 7 bases from J, leaving 9 bases between. CDR1 is SGHRS, CDR2 YFSETQ, per germline. CDR3 size: 14 residues. CDR3 DNA, as far as it was read: TGCGCCAGCAGCTTGCCACAGGGCAATTCACCC. Amino acids: CASSLPQGNSP. The whole CDR3 is CASSLPQGNSPLHF.

In the case of this clone: With the read ending 3 residues before the CDR3 end, the germline J gene is used to fill in that end. The rearrangement links TRBV7-9 to TRBJ2-3; D possibly corresponds to TRBD1 (6 bases). CDR3 length equals 14 residues. Germline V lookup: CDR1 SEHNR, CDR2 FQNEAQ (reference sequence). Incomplete CDR3 DNA: TGTGCCAGCAGCCCGATGGCAGGGGAAGAGACG. Amino acids: CASSPMAGEET. The complete CDR3 sequence is CASSPMAGEETQYF.

The sequenced part of the CDR3 DNA is TGTGCCAGCAGCTCAATTATACGGGACGAG. Its translation is CASSSIIRDE. The entire CDR3 sequence reads CASSSIIRDEQYF. V usage is TRBV7-2 and J usage is TRBJ2-7; D not certain. Sequencing ends 3 residues short of the CDR3 end; the germline J gene provides the rest. Germline V gene data show CDR1 as SGHTA and CDR2 as FQGNSA. V lost 4 bases and J lost 5, with 12 bases in between. The length of the CDR3 is 13 residues. The whole variable domain, remainder taken from reference TRBV7-2 and TRBJ2-7, is GAGVSQSPSNKVTEKGKDVELRCDPISGHTALYWYRQSLGQGLEFLIYFQGNSAPDKSGLPSDRFSAERTGGSVSTLTIQRTQQEDSAVYLCASSSIIRDEQYFGPGTRLTVT.

A word on this clone: With the read ending 3 residues before the CDR3 end, the germline J gene is used to fill in that end. The chain recombines TRBV18 with TRBJ2-5; no firm D call. This CDR3 spans 14 amino acids. With 0 bases removed from V and 0 bases from J, the gap between germline ends came to 5 bases. Germline CDR1 KGHSH, CDR2 LQKENI. The CDR3 DNA, read in part, is TGTGCCAGCTCACCACCTAATTACCAAGAGACC. Translating gives CASSPPNYQET. The CDR3 in full is CASSPPNYQETQYF.

Details on this clone: The read falls 3 residues short of the CDR3 end, and the missing part is taken from the germline J gene. This chain links TRBV5-5 with TRBJ2-3, with a possible D match to TRBD1 (5 bases). The CDR3 contains 14 residues. Between the trimmed V and J ends, which lost 1 base and 6 bases, there was a span of 12 bases. In germline, CDR1 is SGHKS, CDR2 YYEKEE (reference sequence). CDR3 DNA (partial): TGTGCCAGCAGCTTGTTCTTTTCAGGGGATACG. This sequence encodes CASSLFFSGDT. The CDR3 in full is CASSLFFSGDTQYF.

Comment on this clone: Germline is not matched at one junction end, which may reflect a read error. With the read ending 3 residues before the CDR3 end, the germline J gene is used to fill in that end. The chain has TRBV5-1 and TRBJ2-3; D might be TRBD1 (5 bases). The CDR3 runs to 15 residues. The germline CDR1 and CDR2 sequences are SGHRS and YFSETQ. The CDR3 protein is CASNLVSGFPDTQYF. Incomplete CDR3 DNA: TGCGCCAGCAACTTGGTTTCAGGGTTTCCAGATACG.

A note on this clone: The CDR3 end falls 3 residues outside the read, so it is completed with the germline J gene. The rearrangement joins TRBV20-1 to TRBJ1-2; possible D gene TRBD1, 6 bases. The CDR3 length is 13 residues. CDR1 DFQATT and CDR2 SNEGSKA come from the germline V gene (reference sequence). The germline V and J ends were trimmed by 4 bases and 4 bases, with 13 bases remaining between them. The DNA read from the CDR3 is TGCAGTGCTATCCGACAGGACGGCTATGGC. It specifies CSAIRQDGYG. The complete CDR3 sequence is CSAIRQDGYGYTF.

As concerns this clone: The CDR3 end is not reached by the read, which stops 3 residues before it; the germline J gene fills it in. The rearrangement uses TRBV20-1 and TRBJ1-5; D may be TRBD1 (5 bases). The CDR3 totals 14 residues. Per the germline V gene, CDR1 is DFQATT and CDR2 is SNEGSKA (reference sequence). Between the trimmed V and J ends, which lost 2 bases and 4 bases, there was a span of 12 bases. The sequenced CDR3 bases are TGCAGTGCTAGAAAGGCAGGGATGAATCAGCCC. Its protein product is CSARKAGMNQP. The entire CDR3 reads CSARKAGMNQPQHF.